These 6 T cell receptor beta chains share one sample of origin, sequenced in a study of human T cells and chemical hapten exposure. Time point: pre-sensitization, week 0. Treatment given: therapeutic diphenylcyclopropenone sensitization with weekly scalp DPC. TCRdb reprocessed the RACE reads with MiXCR, giving one entry per CDR3 protein. The sample gives about 180,000 distinct CDR3 sequences, nearly 30% of which show up once; about 2.7% is in the top ten. The sequencing used whole blood, collected in connection with sensitization to the hapten diphenylcyclopropenone (DPC). Receptor source: a woman aged 30 to 39 with alopecia areata. Some clones in this sample may be carry-over from other donors' samples.

This clonotype was counted once. DNA for the CDR3: TGTGCCAGCAGTTTAAGCGGGATAGAGACCCAGTACTTC. Translated, it gives CASSLSGIETQYF. V is TRBV28 and J is TRBJ2-5, with TRBD2 matching over 7 bases. Germline CDR1 reads MDHEN; CDR2 reads SYDVKM. The trim removed 2 bases at V and 4 bases at J, leaving 1 base unmatched. The CDR3 is made up of 13 amino acids. Complete variable domain (other parts from reference TRBV28 and TRBJ2-5): DVKVTQSSRYLVKRTGEKVFLECVQDMDHENMFWYRQDPGLGLRLIYFSYDVKMKEKGDIPEGYSVSREKKERFSLILESASTNQTSMYLCASSLSGIETQYFGPGTRLLVL.

The V gene is TRBV2, the J gene TRBJ1-5, with a weak D call TRBD1 (5 bases). CDR1 SNHLY and CDR2 FYNNEI come from the germline V gene. This CDR3 contains 14 residues. Trimming cost V 2 bases and J 6 bases, with 11 bases left between them. The CDR3 region has the DNA TGTGCCAGCAGTGAACAGGGATACAGTCAGCCCCAGCATTTT. Translated: CASSEQGYSQPQHF.

This clonotype was seen a handful of times. This chain uses TRBV6-1 with TRBJ1-3; no definite D call. The CDR3 has 16 residues. CDR1 is MNHNS and CDR2 is SASEGT in the germline V gene. Trimming took off 1 base at V and 0 bases at J, with 10 bases between the two ends. Here the CDR3 reads CASSEGIWSSGNTIYF. DNA of the CDR3: TGTGCCAGCAGTGAAGGTATTTGGAGCTCTGGAAACACCATATATTTT.

This clonotype was recorded a few times. The genes are TRBV29-1 and TRBJ2-5, with D tentatively TRBD2 (5 bases). The CDR3 runs to 13 residues. Trimming took off 6 bases at V and 5 bases at J, with 16 bases between the two ends. CDR1 is SQVTM and CDR2 is ANQGSEA in the germline V gene. The CDR3 region has the DNA TGCAGCGTCGAAAGCGGTATCGCGGAGACCCAGTACTTC. This gives the protein CSVESGIAETQYF. Full variable domain (remainder filled in from reference TRBV29-1 and TRBJ2-5): SAVISQKPSRDICQRGTSLTIQCQVDSQVTMMFWYRQQPGQSLTLIATANQGSEATYESGFVIDKFPISRPNLTFSTLTVSNMSPEDSSIYLCSVESGIAETQYFGPGTRLLVL.

A few counts support this clonotype. The chain combines TRBV10-3 with TRBJ1-1; D gene uncertain. The CDR3 covers 13 residues. The V end was cut by 4 bases, the J end by 1 base, with 7 bases between. Germline CDR1 ENHRY, CDR2 SYGVKD. The CDR3 is CAISVNSNTEAFF. The DNA for the CDR3 is TGTGCCATCAGTGTAAATTCGAACACTGAAGCTTTCTTT.

The rearrangement uses TRBV6-5 and TRBJ2-6, with D perhaps TRBD2 (7 bases). With 2 bases removed from V and 4 bases from J, the gap between germline ends came to 12 bases. This CDR3 contains 16 residues. Germline V gene sequence: CDR1 MNHEY, CDR2 SVGAGI. The CDR3 here is CASSYGGALGANVLTF. CDR3 bases: TGTGCCAGCAGTTACGGGGGGGCGCTCGGGGCCAACGTCCTGACTTTC.